Below are 27 T cell receptor beta chains sequenced from a single sample in a study of sequential checkpoint blockade in melanoma. Treatment here: randomized to nivolumab then ipilimumab (arm A) or the reverse (arm B). The method was immunoSEQ multiplex PCR; TCRdb's version includes in-frame clones alone and lacks a portion of them. The sample carries about 27,000 clones, 70% to 85% recorded once. The sample was CD8+ T cells sorted from blood (inferred from file names), taken from a patient given nivolumab and ipilimumab in sequence. The receptor source for this set is a human donor with melanoma.

The CDR3 sequence is CASSPTGAGANVLTF. The CDR3 DNA is TGCGCCAGCAGCCCCACGGGGGCTGGGGCCAACGTCCTGACTTTC. The gene calls are TRBV5-1 and TRBJ2-6; perhaps TRBD2 as D (6 bases). Germline-derived CDR1 and CDR2 are SGHRS and YFSETQ. This CDR3 is built from 15 residues. Trimming removed 4 bases from V and 2 bases from J, with 10 bases in between.

The gene calls are TRBV19 and TRBJ2-5; 10 bases map to TRBD2. The V gene's germline CDR1 is LNHDA and CDR2 SQIVND (reference sequence). Germline trimming cut 3 bases from V and 10 bases from J; bases unmatched to any gene: 17. The length of the CDR3 is 17 residues. CDR3 in DNA: TGTGCCAGTAGTATTCAGGGACTAGCGTCTTCGGAAGGGGACCAGTACTTC. It specifies CASSIQGLASSEGDQYF.

The CDR3 region is CASSRGNGELFF. CDR3 in DNA: TGTGCCAGCAGCCGGGGAAACGGGGAGCTGTTTTTT. The chain combines TRBV11-3 with TRBJ2-2; D is possibly TRBD2 (5 bases). The germline V gene has CDR1 SGHNT and CDR2 YENEEA. Between the trimmed V and J ends, which lost 5 bases and 7 bases, there was a span of 8 bases. This CDR3 region has 12 residues.

This clone occurred a few times. The chain recombines TRBV10-2 with TRBJ2-7; 7 nucleotides align to TRBD1. The junction had 6 bases not matched to a gene; V was cut back by 9 bases and J by 1 base. CDR1 WSHSY and CDR2 SAAADI come from the germline V gene. The CDR3 totals 13 residues. The CDR3 DNA follows: TGCGCCAGTAGCCAGGGACAGTCCTACGAGCAGTACTTC. Translating gives CASSQGQSYEQYF.

This sequence joins TRBV9 and TRBJ2-2; 14 bases align to TRBD2. Germline loops: CDR1 SGDLS, CDR2 YYNGEE. The CDR3 is made up of 16 amino acids. With 3 bases clipped from V and 6 bases from J, the junction kept 4 bases outside the gene matches. The CDR3 region has the DNA TGTGCCAGCAGCGCGACTAGCGGGGGGGCAGCCGGGGAGCTGTTTTTT. This sequence encodes CASSATSGGAAGELFF.

The chain joins TRBV5-1 to TRBJ2-2; TRBD2 is a possible D gene (6 bases). Germline V lookup: CDR1 SGHRS, CDR2 YFSETQ. Trimming took off 6 bases at V and 8 bases at J, with 11 bases between the two ends. The CDR3 is 12 residues long. CDR3 sequence (DNA): TGCGCCAGCACACACGGGGGAGGGGAGCTGTTTTTT. The encoded protein is CASTHGGGELFF.

J is TRBJ2-7 and V is TRBV5-4, with 7 bases matching TRBD1. With 0 bases clipped from V and 0 bases from J, the junction kept 15 bases outside the gene matches. CDR1 is SGHNT and CDR2 is YYREEE in the germline V gene (reference sequence). The CDR3 consists of 19 residues. CDR3 bases: TGTGCCAGCAGCTTGGCCTTCATGAGGGGGCGGTCCTCCTCCTACGAGCAGTACTTC. Protein sequence: CASSLAFMRGRSSSYEQYF. The whole variable domain, filled in from reference TRBV5-4 and TRBJ2-7, reads ETGVTQSPTHLIKTRGQQVTLRCSSQSGHNTVSWYQQALGQGPQFIFQYYREEENGRGNFPPRFSGLQFPNYSSELNVNALELDDSALYLCASSLAFMRGRSSSYEQYFGPGTRLTVT.

The chain recombines TRBV19 with TRBJ1-2; 7 nucleotides agree with TRBD1. The CDR3 is 16 amino acids. The ends lost 9 bases at V and 5 bases at J; junction bases unmatched: 18. Germline V gives CDR1 LNHDA, CDR2 SQIVND (reference sequence). DNA for the CDR3: TGTGCCAGCCTCCCCGGGACAGAGCGTAGGAAGTATGGCTACACCTTC. This sequence encodes CASLPGTERRKYGYTF.

DNA for the CDR3: TGTGCCATCAACCGGGACTCACTCGCCTACGAGCAGTACTTC. Translation gives CAINRDSLAYEQYF. V usage is TRBV2 and J usage is TRBJ2-7; tentatively, D is TRBD2 (6 bases). Trimming took 10 bases from V and 2 from J, leaving 18 bases between them. Germline V gene data show CDR1 as SNHLY and CDR2 as FYNNEI. CDR3 length equals 14 residues.

This chain joins TRBV7-8 and TRBJ1-1; 7 nucleotides match TRBD1. The germline gives CDR1 SGHVS, CDR2 FQNEAQ. The V segment lost 1 base and the J segment 2 bases; nucleotides outside the gene matches: 10. The CDR3 covers 17 residues. The DNA for the CDR3 is TGTGCCAGCAGCTTAGAGGTAGCGGGACAGCTAAACACTGAAGCTTTCTTT. Its translation: CASSLEVAGQLNTEAFF.

The chain is built from TRBV9 and TRBJ2-1; a possible D gene is TRBD1 (5 bases). There are 15 residues in the CDR3. V was clipped by 0 bases and J by 4 bases, with 11 bases between them. Germline CDR1 is SGDLS and CDR2 is YYNGEE. CDR3 nucleotide sequence: TGTGCCAGCAGCGTAGGGCCAGGGTTTTACAATGAGCAGTTCTTC. Protein product: CASSVGPGFYNEQFF.

The genes are TRBV2 and TRBJ1-5, with 7 bases aligning to TRBD1. Germline assignment: CDR1 SNHLY and CDR2 FYNNEI. This CDR3 is built from 17 residues. Losses at the gene ends were 6 bases for V and 1 base for J; bases not matched to a gene: 12. CDR3 DNA sequence: TGTGCCAGCAGCTCGGGACAGCCCGGAGGCAGCAATCAGCCCCAGCATTTT. Amino acids: CASSSGQPGGSNQPQHF.

The chain employs TRBV19 and TRBJ2-3, with D possibly matching TRBD2 (5 bases). V gave up 6 bases and J gave up 4 bases, with 14 bases separating them. Germline V lookup: CDR1 LNHDA, CDR2 SQIVND (reference sequence). This CDR3 spans 14 amino acids. CDR3 bases: TGTGCCAGTAGCGGAGGAAGTTACGCAGATACGCAGTATTTT. Translated: CASSGGSYADTQYF.

CDR3 loop: CASSIVTSGTDTQYF. CDR3 in DNA: TGTGCCAGTAGTATAGTGACTAGCGGCACAGATACGCAGTATTTT. The chain carries TRBV19 and TRBJ2-3; 8 bases are a match to TRBD2. The ends lost 1 base at V and 1 base at J; junction bases unmatched: 1. This CDR3 spans 15 amino acids. CDR1 LNHDA and CDR2 SQIVND come from the germline V gene (reference sequence). Using reference TRBV19 and TRBJ2-3 for the parts outside the CDR3, the full variable domain is DGGITQSPKYLFRKEGQNVTLSCEQNLNHDAMYWYRQDPGQGLRLIYYSQIVNDFQKGDIAEGYSVSREKKESFPLTVTSAQKNPTAFYLCASSIVTSGTDTQYFGPGTRLTVL.

The chain uses TRBV11-2 and TRBJ2-7, with 12 bases aligning to TRBD2. Germline CDR1 and CDR2: SGHAT and FQNNGV. V trimming: 3 bases; J trimming: 1 base; junction bases outside the gene matches: 10. CDR3 length: 18 amino acids. CDR3 coding DNA: TGTGCCAGCAGCTTCCCCGTGACTAGCGGGGGTGGTTCCTACGAGCAGTACTTC. Its translation: CASSFPVTSGGGSYEQYF.

V usage is TRBV20-1 and J usage is TRBJ2-7; D is undetermined. This CDR3 has 11 amino acids. Germline loops: CDR1 DFQATT, CDR2 SNEGSKA (reference sequence). With 2 bases removed from V and 3 bases from J, the gap between germline ends came to 5 bases. This chain's CDR3 is CSARLIYEQYF. For the CDR3, the DNA is TGCAGTGCTAGATTAATCTACGAGCAGTACTTC.

The chain joins TRBV19 to TRBJ2-2; TRBD2 agrees at 14 bases. Germline V lookup: CDR1 LNHDA, CDR2 SQIVND (reference sequence). The CDR3 covers 16 residues. V shed 5 bases, J shed 4 bases, and the junction held 3 bases outside the gene matches. CDR3 nucleotides: TGTGCCAGTAGTTTCGGACTAGCGGGGGGCACCGGGGAGCTGTTTTTT. Residues: CASSFGLAGGTGELFF.

The chain couples TRBV25-1 to TRBJ2-5, with 9 bases identical to TRBD1. The germline V gene encodes CDR1 MGHDK and CDR2 SYGVNS. CDR3 length: 15 amino acids. The V segment lost 4 bases and the J segment 0 bases; nucleotides outside the gene matches: 3. CDR3 in DNA: TGTGCCAGCAGTGCCGGGACAGGGTACCAAGAGACCCAGTACTTC. It translates to CASSAGTGYQETQYF.

This chain joins TRBV6-4 and TRBJ2-3; 10 bases fit TRBD1. The CDR3 runs 14 residues. V was pared by 3 bases and J by 4 bases, with 1 base of the junction left unmatched. Germline CDR1 is MRHNA and CDR2 is SNTAGT. CDR3: CASSEGQGADTQYF. CDR3 nucleotide sequence: TGTGCCAGCAGTGAAGGACAGGGGGCAGATACGCAGTATTTT.

The chain recombines TRBV5-1 with TRBJ1-5; 9 nucleotides align to TRBD1. Unmatched junction bases numbered 4, after V lost 4 bases and J lost 5 bases. CDR3 length equals 14 residues. Germline CDR1 reads SGHRS; CDR2 reads YFSETQ. DNA for the CDR3: TGCGCCAGCAGCCCCACAGGGGGCTATCAGCCCCAGCATTTT. It is translated as CASSPTGGYQPQHF. The whole variable domain, filled in from reference TRBV5-1 and TRBJ1-5, reads KAGVTQTPRYLIKTRGQQVTLSCSPISGHRSVSWYQQTPGQGLQFLFEYFSETQRNKGNFPGRFSGRQFSNSRSEMNVSTLELGDSALYLCASSPTGGYQPQHFGDGTRLSIL.

V and J are TRBV19 and TRBJ2-1; 8 nucleotides align to TRBD1. Germline CDR1 and CDR2: LNHDA and SQIVND (reference sequence). The CDR3 has 14 amino acids. The J segment lost 10 bases and the V segment lost 4 bases, leaving 9 bases of the junction unmatched. CDR3 loop: CASSRDGTGMEQFF. DNA for the CDR3: TGTGCCAGTAGTAGGGATGGGACAGGCATGGAGCAGTTCTTC.

This rearrangement joins TRBV4-2 to TRBJ1-4; maybe TRBD1 (6 bases). V gave up 1 base and J gave up 8 bases, with 11 bases separating them. Germline V gene lookup returns CDR1 LGHNA and CDR2 YNFKEQ. The CDR3 sequence is 14 residues long. The CDR3 protein is CASSQVGGGEKLFF. CDR3 nucleotide sequence: TGTGCCAGCAGCCAAGTGGGAGGGGGAGAAAAACTGTTTTTT.

This chain uses TRBV29-1 with TRBJ2-1; D is uncertain. This CDR3 comprises 10 residues. Trimming pared 7 bases from V and 4 bases from J, leaving 5 bases between. Germline V CDR1 and CDR2: SQVTM, ANQGSEA. The CDR3 sequence is CSGTYNEQFF. The CDR3 DNA reads as TGCAGCGGCACTTACAATGAGCAGTTCTTC.

This clone has only a few counts. The genes are TRBV7-9 and TRBJ1-4; D is unresolved. The germline V and J ends were trimmed by 1 base and 5 bases, with 5 bases remaining between them. The CDR3 is made up of 13 amino acids. Germline values: CDR1 SEHNR, CDR2 FQNEAQ (reference sequence). CDR3 in DNA: TGTGCCAGCAGCTTAGGCCGGAATGAAAAACTGTTTTTT. Protein: CASSLGRNEKLFF.

V is TRBV29-1 and J is TRBJ2-2, with D possibly TRBD1 on 6 matching bases. The CDR3 is 14 residues long. The germline gives CDR1 SQVTM, CDR2 ANQGSEA. V gave up 2 bases and J gave up 2 bases, with 9 bases separating them. In DNA, the CDR3 is TGCAGCGTTGAAACTGGGGGCAACACCGGGGAGCTGTTTTTT. This encodes CSVETGGNTGELFF.

This clone has only one observation. The CDR3 is CASSLAQRGGGYEQFF. The CDR3 nucleotides are TGTGCCAGCAGCTTGGCCCAGCGGGGGGGCGGCTATGAGCAGTTCTTC. The chain couples TRBV5-6 to TRBJ2-1; 10 nucleotides match TRBD2. Per the germline V gene, CDR1 is SGHDT and CDR2 is YYEEEE. J gave up 8 bases and V 0 bases, and 8 bases lay outside the gene matches. The CDR3 totals 16 residues.

CDR3 nucleotide sequence: TGCGCCAGCAGCTTGGCCGGGAATGAAAAACTGTTTTTT. Residues: CASSLAGNEKLFF. This chain joins TRBV5-1 and TRBJ1-4; D gene unclear. CDR3 length: 13 amino acids. The germline V and J ends were trimmed by 0 bases and 5 bases, with 5 bases remaining between them. CDR1 and CDR2 (germline): SGHRS, YFSETQ.